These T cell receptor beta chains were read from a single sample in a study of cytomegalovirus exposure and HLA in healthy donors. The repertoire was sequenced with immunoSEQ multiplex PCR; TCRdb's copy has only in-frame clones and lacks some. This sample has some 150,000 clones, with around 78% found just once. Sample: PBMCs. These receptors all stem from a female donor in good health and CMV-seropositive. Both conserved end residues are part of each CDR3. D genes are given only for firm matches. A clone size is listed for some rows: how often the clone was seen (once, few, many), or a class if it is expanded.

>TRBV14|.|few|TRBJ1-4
CASSQDLGAIEKLFF
TGTGCCAGCAGCCAAGATTTGGGGGCGATTGAAAAACTGTTTTTT
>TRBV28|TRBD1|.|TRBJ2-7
CASNFPGGYEQYF
TGTGCCAGCAACTTCCCAGGGGGTTACGAGCAGTACTTC
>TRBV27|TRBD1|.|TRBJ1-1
CASSLSGQGARITEAFF
TGTGCCAGCAGTTTATCGGGACAGGGGGCGCGTATTACTGAAGCTTTCTTT
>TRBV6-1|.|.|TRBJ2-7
CASSSGAGVEQYF
TGTGCCAGCAGTAGTGGGGCAGGGGTCGAGCAGTACTTC
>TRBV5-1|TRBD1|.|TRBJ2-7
CASSFTGEDYEQYF
TGCGCCAGCAGCTTTACAGGGGAAGACTACGAGCAGTACTTC
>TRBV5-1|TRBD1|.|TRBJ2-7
CASSALGQGVGEQYF
TGCGCCAGCAGCGCACTGGGACAGGGAGTTGGCGAGCAGTACTTC
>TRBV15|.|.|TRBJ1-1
CATSRDTRNTEAFF
TGTGCCACCAGCAGAGATACCAGGAACACTGAAGCTTTCTTT
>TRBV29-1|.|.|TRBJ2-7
CSARGYEQYF
TGCAGCGCCAGGGGCTACGAGCAGTACTTC
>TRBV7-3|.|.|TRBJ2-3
CASSFQVTDTQYF
TGTGCCAGCAGCTTCCAGGTCACAGATACGCAGTATTTT
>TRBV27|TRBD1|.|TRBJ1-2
CASSLFQGAGGYTF
TGTGCCAGCAGTTTATTCCAGGGGGCGGGAGGCTACACCTTC
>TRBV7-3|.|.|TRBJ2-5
CASSVQKRETQYF
TGTGCCAGCAGCGTCCAAAAACGGGAGACCCAGTACTTC
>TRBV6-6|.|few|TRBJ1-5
CASSPIRQPQHF
TGTGCCAGCAGCCCAATTCGGCAGCCCCAGCATTTT
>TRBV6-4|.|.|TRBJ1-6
CASSDEGHGSSPLHF
TGTGCCAGCAGTGATGAGGGGCACGGGAGCTCACCCCTCCACTTT
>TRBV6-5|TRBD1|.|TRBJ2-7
CASSPAGGYYEQYF
TGTGCCAGCAGCCCGGCAGGGGGCTACTACGAGCAGTACTTC
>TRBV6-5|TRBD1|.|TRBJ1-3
CASSRTGGGGNTIYF
TGTGCCAGCAGTAGGACAGGGGGCGGTGGAAACACCATATATTTT
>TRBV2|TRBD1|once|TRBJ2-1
CASTRDRGSYNEQFF
TGTGCCAGCACCCGGGACAGGGGTTCCTACAATGAGCAGTTCTTC
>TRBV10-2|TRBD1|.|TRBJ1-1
CATQGFNTEAFF
TGCGCCACACAGGGGTTCAACACTGAAGCTTTCTTT
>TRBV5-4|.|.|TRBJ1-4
CASSIEADGLFF
TGTGCCAGCAGCATTGAAGCGGACGGACTGTTTTTT
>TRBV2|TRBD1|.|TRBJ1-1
CASSWDSVNTEAFF
TGTGCCAGCAGTTGGGACAGTGTAAACACTGAAGCTTTCTTT
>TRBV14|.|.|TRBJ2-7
CASSRSGVEQYF
TGTGCCAGCAGCCGCTCGGGGGTCGAGCAGTACTTC
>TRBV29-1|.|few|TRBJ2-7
CSAYGGEQYF
TGCAGCGCTTACGGGGGCGAGCAGTACTTC
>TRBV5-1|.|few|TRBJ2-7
CASSLTTAPYEQYF
TGCGCCAGCAGCCTGACGACAGCCCCCTACGAGCAGTACTTC
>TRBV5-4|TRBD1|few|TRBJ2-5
CASRAGTEETQYF
TGTGCCAGCAGGGCCGGGACAGAAGAGACCCAGTACTTC